This TCR beta chain was observed in a study of blood T cell repertoires in COVID-19. Clones were read by immunoSEQ multiplex PCR, and TCRdb kept only the in-frame ones, dropping some. The table shows almost 55,000 clones, with roughly 85% occurring only once. Trimming pared 4 bases from V and 5 bases from J, leaving 13 bases between. The CDR3 is made up of 14 amino acids. Germline values: CDR1 SGHNT, CDR2 YYREEE (reference sequence). The sequence was obtained from a human donor in a cohort sampled during active COVID-19. The specimen sequenced was peripheral blood. This chain connects TRBV5-4 to TRBJ2-1, with D possibly TRBD2 on 6 matching bases. CDR3 nucleotide sequence: TGTGCCAGCAGCCCAGAGCCGGGAGACAATGAGCAGTTCTTC. Its translation is CASSPEPGDNEQFF. The full variable domain, in which reference TRBV5-4 and TRBJ2-1 provide the parts outside the CDR3, is ETGVTQSPTHLIKTRGQQVTLRCSSQSGHNTVSWYQQALGQGPQFIFQYYREEENGRGNFPPRFSGLQFPNYSSELNVNALELDDSALYLCASSPEPGDNEQFFGPGTRLTVL.